A single sample gave rise to the 12 T cell receptor beta chains below, sequenced in a study of cytomegalovirus exposure and HLA in healthy donors. The primer mix had 60 Vbeta and 13 Jbeta primers. Here immunoSEQ multiplex PCR was the method, and the copy in TCRdb shows in-frame clones only, minus some. Of about 150,000 clones in the sample, more than 70% were seen once. Sequencing was done on a sample of PBMCs. The origin of the receptors is a woman in her forties in good health and CMV-seropositive.

This chain joins TRBV27 and TRBJ1-2; 10 bases line up with TRBD1. Germline CDR1 MNHEY, CDR2 SMNVEV (reference sequence). The CDR3 is 16 residues long. V shed 5 bases and J 6 bases; nucleotides not matched to a gene: 12. CDR3 DNA: TGTGCCAGCAGTCCGACAGGGGGCCTGTACGCAAATGGCTACACCTTC. This gives the protein CASSPTGGLYANGYTF.

This chain connects TRBV7-9 to TRBJ2-5, with TRBD2 matching over 9 bases. CDR3 length equals 18 residues. J lost 2 bases, V lost 5 bases, and 15 bases had no gene match. The germline gives CDR1 SEHNR, CDR2 FQNEAQ (reference sequence). CDR3 protein: CASSRFRTGLALQETQYF. The DNA of the CDR3 is TGTGCCAGCAGCCGATTCCGGACAGGACTAGCGCTACAAGAGACCCAGTACTTC.

The gene calls are TRBV5-1 and TRBJ1-1; D may be TRBD1 (5 bases). Looked up from germline, CDR1 is SGHRS and CDR2 is YFSETQ. V was clipped by 3 bases and J by 4 bases, with 13 bases between them. The CDR3 spans 14 residues. In DNA form, the CDR3 reads TGCGCCAGCAGCTCTACAGGTGTCCGCACTGAAGCTTTCTTT. Amino acid sequence: CASSSTGVRTEAFF.

This clone has a count of ten or more. The rearrangement links TRBV19 to TRBJ2-1; D is possibly TRBD2 (6 bases). CDR1 is LNHDA, CDR2 SQIVND, per germline (reference sequence). Deletions cut 2 bases from V and 3 bases from J, with 11 bases between. The CDR3 loop spans 15 amino acids. CDR3 DNA sequence: TGTGCCAGTAGTATAAGGGCGGGACTCTACAATGAGCAGTTCTTC. This sequence encodes CASSIRAGLYNEQFF.

This clone was picked up a small number of times. The V gene is TRBV7-8, the J gene TRBJ1-1, with a possible D match to TRBD1 (6 bases). Germline values: CDR1 SGHVS, CDR2 FQNEAQ. The CDR3 totals 15 residues. V was pared by 5 bases and J by 4 bases, with 17 bases between. The CDR3 sequence is CASSTRRGRSTEAFF. The CDR3 DNA is TGTGCCAGCAGCACCCGCAGGGGACGGAGCACTGAAGCTTTCTTT.

This clone has only a few counts. Other DNA sequences in the same sample also yield this CDR3. J is TRBJ1-2 and V is TRBV5-8; the match to TRBD1 covers 7 bases. J was trimmed by 2 bases and V by 4 bases; bases with no gene match: 5. CDR1 and CDR2 from the germline V gene are SGHTS and YDEGEE. The CDR3 runs 14 residues. CDR3: CASSRDRANYGYTF. CDR3 nucleotide sequence: TGTGCCAGCAGCCGTGACAGGGCGAACTATGGCTACACCTTC.

The V gene is TRBV7-6, the J gene TRBJ2-7; 9 nucleotides line up with TRBD2. Germline V gives CDR1 SGHVS, CDR2 FNYEAQ. CDR3 length: 15 residues. With V trimmed by 3 bases and J by 0 bases, 3 bases remained unmatched. The CDR3 DNA reads TGTGCCAGCAGCTTCGGACTAGCGTCCTCCTACGAGCAGTACTTC. Translation gives CASSFGLASSYEQYF. Full variable domain (remainder filled in from reference TRBV7-6 and TRBJ2-7): GAGVSQSPRYKVTKRGQDVALRCDPISGHVSLYWYRQALGQGPEFLTYFNYEAQQDKSGLPNDRFSAERPEGSISTLTIQRTEQRDSAMYRCASSFGLASSYEQYFGPGTRLTVT.

The chain has TRBV19 and TRBJ2-7, with a tentative D call TRBD2 (5 bases). The V end was cut by 7 bases, the J end by 3 bases, with 16 bases between. The CDR3 covers 14 residues. Germline assignment: CDR1 LNHDA and CDR2 SQIVND (reference sequence). The CDR3 region is CASTGSGRDYEQYF. The DNA of the CDR3 is TGTGCCAGTACGGGGTCGGGGAGAGACTACGAGCAGTACTTC. The variable domain in full, with the rest retrieved from reference TRBV19 and TRBJ2-7, is DGGITQSPKYLFRKEGQNVTLSCEQNLNHDAMYWYRQDPGQGLRLIYYSQIVNDFQKGDIAEGYSVSREKKESFPLTVTSAQKNPTAFYLCASTGSGRDYEQYFGPGTRLTVT.

There are a few counts of this clone. The chain employs TRBV27 and TRBJ2-3; 10 bases fit TRBD1. The CDR3 runs to 16 residues. Germline CDR1 and CDR2: MNHEY and SMNVEV (reference sequence). After removal of 6 bases from V and 4 bases from J, the junction contained 10 bases not matched to a gene. CDR3 DNA sequence: TGTGCCAGCAGCTCAGGGACAGGGGAGGTGGCAGATACGCAGTATTTT. It translates to CASSSGTGEVADTQYF.

V gene TRBV2 combines with J gene TRBJ2-3, with D tentatively TRBD2 (7 bases). The CDR3 has 17 amino acids. Germline V gives CDR1 SNHLY, CDR2 FYNNEI. V lost 7 bases and J 7 bases, leaving 27 bases between the germline ends. The CDR3 DNA reads as TGTGCCAGCACCGAGGCACTAGCGAGCCCAGGGGCAAATACGCAGTATTTT. Translated: CASTEALASPGANTQYF.

V and J are TRBV5-1 and TRBJ1-2; 9 nucleotides match TRBD1. CDR1 and CDR2 (germline): SGHRS, YFSETQ. The CDR3 runs 16 residues. J lost 5 bases, V lost 4 bases, and 12 bases had no gene match. CDR3 region: CASSTKRVGTGYGYTF. CDR3 DNA: TGCGCCAGCAGCACGAAACGCGTTGGGACAGGGTATGGCTACACCTTC.

The chain has TRBV27 and TRBJ2-7; 8 bases line up with TRBD1. Per germline, CDR1 MNHEY and CDR2 SMNVEV (reference sequence). V lost 2 bases, J lost 6 bases, and 15 bases stayed unmatched. The CDR3 totals 17 residues. The CDR3 loop is CASSLNNWDRFTSEQYF. For the CDR3, the DNA is TGTGCCAGCAGTTTAAACAATTGGGACAGGTTTACAAGCGAGCAGTACTTC.